Ten or more counts support the clone carrying this TCR beta chain. Its antigen is as yet unknown. The sample originates from a study of T cells in Graves' hyperthyroidism and ophthalmopathy. TCR beta CDR3 region amplification was performed from RNA transcripts. With the HTBI primer set, the TCR CDR3 went through a first round of RT-PCR. TCRdb reprocessed the multiplex PCR reads via MiXCR and lists one record per CDR3 protein. The sample has 130,000 or so distinct CDR3 sequences; 22% are singletons. The CDR3 length is 17 residues. The V end lost 5 bases, the J end lost 0 bases, and 19 bases lay between the germline ends. Looked up from germline, CDR1 is KGHSH and CDR2 is LQKENI. Study-wide points: Most thyroid-expanded clonotypes above 0.001 were also found in blood. Ophthalmopathy was model-predicted a median roughly 6.5 months pre-onset.

The chain carries TRBV18 and TRBJ1-1; a weak D match, TRBD1 (6 bases). Sequencing was carried out using blood. This clonotype originated in a woman aged 50 to 65 with Graves' hyperthyroidism that later progressed to Graves' ophthalmopathy. The CDR3 reads CASSTIPTGGMNTEAFF. DNA of the CDR3: TGTGCCAGCTCAACGATCCCGACAGGAGGCATGAACACTGAAGCTTTCTTT.